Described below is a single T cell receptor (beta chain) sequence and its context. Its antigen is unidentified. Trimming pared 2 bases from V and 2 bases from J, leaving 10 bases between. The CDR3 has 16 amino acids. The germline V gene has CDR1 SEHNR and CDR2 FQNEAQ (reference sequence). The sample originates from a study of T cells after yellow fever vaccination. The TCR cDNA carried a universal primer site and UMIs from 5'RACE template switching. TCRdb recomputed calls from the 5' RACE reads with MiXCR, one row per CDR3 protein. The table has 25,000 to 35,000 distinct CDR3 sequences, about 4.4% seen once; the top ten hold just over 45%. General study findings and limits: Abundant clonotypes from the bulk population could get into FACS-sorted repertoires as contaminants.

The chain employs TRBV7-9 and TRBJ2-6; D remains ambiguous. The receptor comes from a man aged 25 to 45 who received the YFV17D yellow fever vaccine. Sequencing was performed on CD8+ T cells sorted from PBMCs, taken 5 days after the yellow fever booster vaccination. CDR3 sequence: CASSLIGMTGANVLTF. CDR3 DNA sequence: TGTGCCAGCAGCTTAATAGGGATGACTGGGGCCAACGTCCTGACTTTC.